The entry that follows covers one T cell receptor (beta chain) sequence. The entry originates in a study of cytomegalovirus exposure and HLA in healthy donors. It was with 60 Vbeta and 13 Jbeta primers that the PCR ran. TCRdb keeps only in-frame clones here, not all; method: immunoSEQ multiplex PCR. Among about 41,000 clones listed, 81% were seen once. V trimming: 5 bases; J trimming: 5 bases; junction bases outside the gene matches: 7. Germline V gene lookup returns CDR1 MNHNS and CDR2 SASEGT. The CDR3 loop spans 14 amino acids. Sequencing was done on a sample of PBMCs. The TCR originated in a man aged 45-60 years in good health and CMV-seronegative. The chain couples TRBV6-1 to TRBJ2-5; 8 bases agree with TRBD2. Here the CDR3 reads CASSLAGPQETQYF. Here the CDR3 DNA reads TGTGCCAGCAGTTTAGCGGGGCCCCAGGAGACCCAGTACTTC.